Sequencing of this TCR beta chain was carried out in a study of blood T cell repertoires in COVID-19. Whole-study context: Samples taken during acute and convalescent COVID-19 were collected in the United States, Italy and Spain.

The CDR3 sequence is 12 residues long. Trimming removed 8 bases from V and 6 bases from J; junction bases left unmatched: 7. Germline assignment: CDR1 GTSNPN and CDR2 SVGIG (reference sequence). In the study's own analysis: It was from reference gene primer amplification that nucleated cell counts were estimated. TCRdb's copy holds only in-frame clones and misses some; the assay was immunoSEQ multiplex PCR. Clone size and the V and J calls come from that table; the DNA yielded D and trimming. The data hold about 220,000 clones, with around 81% observed a single time. The TCR originated in a woman aged 70-85 years with acute or convalescent COVID-19. Specimen: peripheral blood. The chain couples TRBV30 to TRBJ2-5; 9 bases are shared with TRBD1. CDR3 in DNA: TGTGCCGGATTGACAGGGGGACAGACCCAGTACTTC. It specifies CAGLTGGQTQYF.